The sequence of this T cell receptor (beta chain) was determined in a study of T cells in localized non-small cell lung cancer. Overall study findings and caveats: The highest T cell clonality was in uninvolved adjacent lung, above tumor. An association was observed between higher blood T cell density and longer overall survival. There were a median about 53 of the top 100 tumor clones appearing in adjacent lung. Sequence data derive from only one tumor region, so heterogeneity remains possible.

Libraries were prepared by immunoSEQ multiplex PCR; TCRdb keeps only in-frame clonotypes and omits some of them. This sample carries around 15,000 clones, around 89% of them seen once, and the ten largest clones take 1.2%. The CDR3 length is 12 residues. The germline V gene has CDR1 SQVTM and CDR2 ANQGSEA. V lost 4 bases, J lost 7 bases, and 13 bases lay in between. As concerns this clone: Its antigen is undetermined.

This material consisted of peripheral blood mononuclear cells, taken before any cancer treatment. The TCR comes from a woman between 35 and 70 years old with stage III lung adenocarcinoma. The V gene is TRBV29-1, the J gene TRBJ2-5, with D uncertain. The CDR3: CSVGQEFLTQYF. DNA for the CDR3: TGCAGCGTTGGTCAGGAGTTCCTGACCCAGTACTTC.